The 27 T cell receptor beta chains given below trace back to one sample, sequenced in a study of blood T cell repertoires in COVID-19. Sequenced by immunoSEQ multiplex PCR; TCRdb stores in-frame clones only, minus some. The table shows about 140,000 clones, with 85% to 90% occurring only once. What was sequenced was peripheral blood. These receptors originate from a woman aged 60 to 75 with acute or convalescent COVID-19.

This chain connects TRBV5-1 to TRBJ2-3; 10 bases map to TRBD2. This CDR3 region has 15 residues. Germline V gene data show CDR1 as SGHRS and CDR2 as YFSETQ. V was clipped by 4 bases and J by 4 bases; unmatched bases: 6. CDR3 bases: TGCGCCAGCAGCGAACTAGCGGGGTTCGCAGATACGCAGTATTTT. Translating gives CASSELAGFADTQYF.

This sequence joins TRBV11-2 and TRBJ2-7; 7 nucleotides line up with TRBD1. Unmatched junction bases numbered 7, after V lost 4 bases and J lost 1 base. CDR1 and CDR2 from the germline V gene are SGHAT and FQNNGV. The CDR3 covers 15 residues. CDR3 DNA sequence: TGTGCCAGCAGCTCAAATACAGGGGCGTCCTACGAGCAGTACTTC. This gives the protein CASSSNTGASYEQYF.

V is TRBV28 and J is TRBJ1-5; the match to TRBD1 covers 8 bases. Germline lookup yields CDR1 MDHEN and CDR2 SYDVKM. The J segment lost 3 bases and the V segment lost 5 bases, leaving 6 bases of the junction unmatched. This CDR3 region has 15 residues. The CDR3, as DNA: TGTGCCAGCAGTCCAAGGACAGGGTTCAATCAGCCCCAGCATTTT. It encodes CASSPRTGFNQPQHF.

V usage is TRBV5-1 and J usage is TRBJ2-7; tentative D call: TRBD2 (6 bases). V gave up 3 bases and J gave up 5 bases, with 15 bases separating them. CDR1 SGHRS and CDR2 YFSETQ come from the germline V gene. CDR3 length equals 14 residues. CDR3 DNA: TGCGCCAGCAGCTCTCGGACAAGGGAGGACGAGCAGTACTTC. Translated: CASSSRTREDEQYF.

The chain joins TRBV24-1 to TRBJ2-1; D is ambiguous. From germline, CDR1 is KGHDR and CDR2 SFDVKD. The CDR3 is made up of 18 amino acids. V was cut by 0 bases and J by 5 bases, with 19 bases left in between. The CDR3 nucleotides are TGTGCCACCAGTGATTTGGGATCTTCGTGGGCATCACACAATGAGCAGTTCTTC. It codes for CATSDLGSSWASHNEQFF.

This chain uses TRBV5-1 with TRBJ2-7; 8 nucleotides line up with TRBD1. Germline assignment: CDR1 SGHRS and CDR2 YFSETQ. CDR3 length: 15 amino acids. The V gene end was trimmed by 4 bases and the J gene end by 4 bases; junction bases not matched to a gene: 10. CDR3 coding DNA: TGCGCCAGCAGCACCGGGACAGGCGCCCTGTACGAGCAGTACTTC. This translates into CASSTGTGALYEQYF.

V is TRBV28 and J is TRBJ2-5; the D gene is possibly TRBD2 (7 bases). From germline, CDR1 is MDHEN and CDR2 SYDVKM. Trimming removed 4 bases at V and 5 bases at J, with 14 bases between. CDR3 size: 14 residues. CDR3 sequence reads: CASSSTGGGETQYF. CDR3 DNA: TGTGCCAGCAGTTCAACGGGGGGCGGTGAGACCCAGTACTTC.

The chain joins TRBV7-3 to TRBJ2-2; TRBD1 aligns across 7 bases. CDR3 length: 17 residues. The V segment lost 4 bases and the J segment 4 bases; nucleotides outside the gene matches: 12. The germline V gene encodes CDR1 SGHTA and CDR2 FQGTGA. The CDR3 coding sequence is TGTGCCAGCAGCTCTACCTCCGGGACAGCCTTCACCGGGGAGCTGTTTTTT. It yields the protein CASSSTSGTAFTGELFF.

The CDR3 nucleotides are TGTGCCACCAGCGATCAGCGGGGGTCCTACAATGAGCAGTTCTTC. Encoded protein: CATSDQRGSYNEQFF. V gene TRBV15 combines with J gene TRBJ2-1; TRBD2 agrees at 8 bases. Germline CDR1 LNHNV, CDR2 YYDKDF (reference sequence). Trimming removed 5 bases from V and 1 base from J; junction bases left unmatched: 4. The CDR3 is 15 residues long.

The chain has TRBV7-2 and TRBJ2-3; D uncertain. The V gene lost 4 bases and the J gene lost 0 bases, with 11 bases spanning the gap. This CDR3 spans 15 amino acids. Germline CDR1 SGHTA, CDR2 FQGNSA. Here the CDR3 DNA reads TGTGCCAGCAGCTCTCTAGTAGGTAGCACAGATACGCAGTATTTT. Translated: CASSSLVGSTDTQYF.

Ten or more counts support this clone. The rearrangement joins TRBV5-6 to TRBJ1-4; 7 bases map to TRBD1. Germline V gives CDR1 SGHDT, CDR2 YYEEEE. CDR3 size: 14 residues. The V and J ends lost 3 bases and 5 bases, in that order; junction bases with no gene match: 4. The CDR3 coding sequence is TGTGCCAGCAGCTACGGACAGGAAAATGAAAAACTGTTTTTT. Its translation: CASSYGQENEKLFF.

This chain's CDR3 is CSVEVWGQGALDGYTF. DNA for the CDR3: TGCAGCGTTGAAGTATGGGGACAGGGGGCGTTGGATGGCTACACCTTC. The gene calls are TRBV29-1 and TRBJ1-2, with TRBD1 matching over 12 bases. J was trimmed by 6 bases and V by 1 base; bases with no gene match: 9. The V gene's germline CDR1 is SQVTM and CDR2 ANQGSEA. This CDR3 region has 16 residues. The variable domain in full, completed from reference TRBV29-1 and TRBJ1-2, reads SAVISQKPSRDICQRGTSLTIQCQVDSQVTMMFWYRQQPGQSLTLIATANQGSEATYESGFVIDKFPISRPNLTFSTLTVSNMSPEDSSIYLCSVEVWGQGALDGYTFGSGTRLTVV.

This clone was seen only once. V gene TRBV4-3 combines with J gene TRBJ2-5; D is ambiguous. The CDR3 runs 13 residues. V dropped 0 bases and J dropped 10 bases, with 12 bases sitting between them. The germline CDR1 and CDR2 sequences are LGHNA and YSLEER. The chain's CDR3 is CASSQDLNRVQYF. The CDR3 DNA sequence: TGCGCCAGCAGCCAAGATCTAAACAGAGTCCAGTACTTC.

The chain recombines TRBV12-3 or TRBV12-4 with TRBJ1-6; D is possibly TRBD1 (5 bases). This CDR3 contains 13 residues. The ends were cut back, 4 bases at V and 11 bases at J, with 12 bases in the middle. CDR3 amino acids: CASSSDREPPLHF. The CDR3 DNA reads as TGTGCCAGCAGTTCCGACAGAGAGCCACCCCTCCACTTT.

In its sample, this clone was seen a few times. This chain connects TRBV19 to TRBJ1-6, with 7 bases fitting TRBD1. CDR3 length: 18 residues. After removal of 5 bases from V and 7 bases from J, the junction contained 17 bases not matched to a gene. Germline assignment: CDR1 LNHDA and CDR2 SQIVND (reference sequence). CDR3 coding DNA: TGTGCCAGTAGTCCTCCCCGCGGCGCAGGGGGTTACAATTCACCCCTCCACTTT. Translated, it gives CASSPPRGAGGYNSPLHF.

This sequence joins TRBV28 and TRBJ2-1; TRBD1 agrees at 7 bases. Germline CDR1 reads MDHEN; CDR2 reads SYDVKM. Germline trimming cut 11 bases from V and 5 bases from J; bases unmatched to any gene: 9. This CDR3 spans 13 amino acids. Here the CDR3 reads CAVPGTVDNEQFF. The CDR3 DNA is TGTGCCGTTCCCGGGACAGTAGACAATGAGCAGTTCTTC.

This chain uses TRBV9 with TRBJ2-2; 7 bases agree with TRBD2. V trimming: 4 bases; J trimming: 3 bases; junction bases outside the gene matches: 6. The length of the CDR3 is 15 residues. Germline V gene sequence: CDR1 SGDLS, CDR2 YYNGEE. As DNA, the CDR3 is TGTGCCAGCAGCCCCCGGGGGAGGGACACCGGGGAGCTGTTTTTT. It encodes CASSPRGRDTGELFF.

This clone appeared a single time. The chain uses TRBV5-5 and TRBJ2-1, with TRBD1 matching 8 bases. The CDR3 consists of 13 residues. The germline CDR1 and CDR2 sequences are SGHKS and YYEKEE (reference sequence). V lost 7 bases, J lost 0 bases, and 0 bases stayed unmatched. The CDR3 DNA reads TGTGCCAGCGACAGGGGCTCCTACAATGAGCAGTTCTTC. Its protein is CASDRGSYNEQFF.

CDR3 sequence: CASSLSRDPGNTIYF. DNA of the CDR3: TGTGCCAGCAGCTTATCCAGGGATCCTGGAAACACCATATATTTT. The chain combines TRBV7-2 with TRBJ1-3, with a weak D call TRBD1 (5 bases). CDR1 is SGHTA, CDR2 FQGNSA, per germline. The V end lost 2 bases, the J end lost 2 bases, and 10 bases lay between the germline ends. The CDR3 runs to 15 residues.

The V and J genes are TRBV7-2 and TRBJ1-1; 8 bases are a match to TRBD1. With V trimmed by 5 bases and J by 3 bases, 8 bases remained unmatched. This CDR3 spans 15 amino acids. From germline, CDR1 is SGHTA and CDR2 FQGNSA. The CDR3 region has the DNA TGTGCCAGCAGCCCGAGGACAGGGAGGGACACTGAAGCTTTCTTT. This codes for CASSPRTGRDTEAFF.

The rearrangement uses TRBV5-8 and TRBJ2-3; 12 bases map to TRBD2. With 2 bases clipped from V and 6 bases from J, the junction kept 7 bases outside the gene matches. CDR1 is SGHTS, CDR2 YDEGEE, per germline. This CDR3 has 16 residues. DNA for the CDR3: TGTGCCAGCAGCTTAGAAGGACTAGCGGGGCAGGATACGCAGTATTTT. Protein sequence: CASSLEGLAGQDTQYF.

The chain employs TRBV30 and TRBJ1-1; 8 bases fit TRBD1. The CDR3 has 15 residues. Germline CDR1 and CDR2: GTSNPN and SVGIG (reference sequence). The V gene end was trimmed by 2 bases and the J gene end by 1 base; junction bases not matched to a gene: 6. This CDR3 reads CAWSPQGAGNTEAFF. The CDR3 coding sequence is TGTGCCTGGAGTCCCCAGGGGGCAGGGAACACTGAAGCTTTCTTT.

This sequence joins TRBV6-1 and TRBJ2-7; tentative D call: TRBD2 (6 bases). This CDR3 contains 14 residues. Germline CDR1 MNHNS, CDR2 SASEGT. V was pared by 5 bases and J by 5 bases, with 16 bases between. The CDR3 loop reads CASSSGLRGNEQYF. The CDR3 nucleotides read TGTGCCAGCAGTTCGGGACTTCGAGGGAACGAGCAGTACTTC.

V is TRBV5-1 and J is TRBJ2-1, with TRBD2 as a possible D gene (6 bases). The CDR3 length is 17 residues. V was clipped by 4 bases and J by 4 bases, with 21 bases between them. In germline, CDR1 is SGHRS, CDR2 YFSETQ. Here the CDR3 reads CASSPTVPRREYNEQFF. The CDR3 DNA follows: TGCGCCAGCAGCCCCACCGTGCCTAGGCGGGAATACAATGAGCAGTTCTTC. The full variable domain, its missing parts supplied by reference TRBV5-1 and TRBJ2-1, is KAGVTQTPRYLIKTRGQQVTLSCSPISGHRSVSWYQQTPGQGLQFLFEYFSETQRNKGNFPGRFSGRQFSNSRSEMNVSTLELGDSALYLCASSPTVPRREYNEQFFGPGTRLTVL.

The chain carries TRBV6-1 and TRBJ1-2, with TRBD1 as a possible D gene (5 bases). Germline V gene lookup returns CDR1 MNHNS and CDR2 SASEGT. Between the trimmed V and J ends, which lost 2 bases and 4 bases, there was a span of 11 bases. CDR3 length: 14 residues. CDR3: CASSEWGSPYGYTF. In DNA, the CDR3 is TGTGCCAGCAGTGAATGGGGCAGCCCCTATGGCTACACCTTC.

The chain combines TRBV19 with TRBJ2-7; TRBD2 matches 7 bases. Trimming at V came to 3 bases and at J to 5 bases, leaving 4 bases not matched to a gene. The CDR3 runs 13 residues. Germline lookup yields CDR1 LNHDA and CDR2 SQIVND (reference sequence). CDR3 sequence: CASSMGSGDEQYF. CDR3 DNA sequence: TGTGCCAGTAGTATGGGGAGCGGGGACGAGCAGTACTTC.

The chain carries TRBV11-2 and TRBJ1-6; D not certain. V lost 3 bases and J lost 4, with 13 bases in between. The CDR3 totals 16 residues. The germline gives CDR1 SGHAT, CDR2 FQNNGV. CDR3 DNA: TGTGCCAGCAGCTTTAGAGGCGGATCTTATAATTCACCCCTCCACTTT. The encoded protein is CASSFRGGSYNSPLHF.